A single sample gave rise to the 22 T cell receptor beta chains below, sequenced in a study of T-cell reconstitution after alpha-beta-depleted transplantation in children. Unique molecular identifiers were used to barcode this TCRbeta library. TCRdb reanalysed the PCR reads using MiXCR and keeps one entry per CDR3 protein. Of more than 200,000 distinct CDR3 sequences in the sample, roughly a tenth were seen once. The input for sequencing was PBMCs from the stem cell graft donor, taken from the stem cell graft. The receptors stem from a human donor who donated a stem cell graft to a child with SCID.

In its sample, this clonotype was seen many times. This rearrangement joins TRBV7-9 to TRBJ1-2; unclear D gene. Trimming pared 3 bases from V and 3 bases from J, leaving 8 bases between. Germline-derived CDR1 and CDR2 are SEHNR and FQNEAQ (reference sequence). The CDR3 sequence is 13 residues long. The CDR3 bases are TGTGCCAGCAGCTTTGACGGGCACTATGGCTACACCTTC. Translation gives CASSFDGHYGYTF.

This clonotype appeared many times. The chain couples TRBV30 to TRBJ1-1; unclear D gene. CDR3 length equals 12 residues. V shed 2 bases and J shed 8 bases, with 12 bases lying between them. The V gene's germline CDR1 is GTSNPN and CDR2 SVGIG (reference sequence). CDR3 region: CAWSKGNVEAFF. Written as DNA, the CDR3 is TGTGCCTGGAGTAAAGGGAACGTAGAAGCTTTCTTT.

This clonotype was observed a handful of times. The CDR3 region is CASSYLVPGDRDTQYF. CDR3 sequence (DNA): TGTGCCAGCAGTTACCTGGTTCCGGGCGATCGAGATACGCAGTATTTT. The V and J genes are TRBV6-5 and TRBJ2-3; D is unresolved. Trimming left V 2 bases short and J 5 bases short, with 17 bases between. The CDR3 is 16 residues long. CDR1 and CDR2 (germline): MNHEY, SVGAGI.

This clonotype was detected ten times or more. DNA for the CDR3: TGTGCCAGCAGCTTGTACCCCACGACAGGGATTGGCTACACCTTC. Amino acids: CASSLYPTTGIGYTF. The genes are TRBV5-6 and TRBJ1-2; 7 bases line up with TRBD1. From germline, CDR1 is SGHDT and CDR2 YYEEEE. Unmatched junction bases numbered 10, after V lost 1 base and J lost 7 bases. This CDR3 spans 15 amino acids.

Comments on this clonotype: A much larger clone sits a single nucleotide away, making a read error possible. The rearrangement joins TRBV20-1 to TRBJ2-1; 16 bases are shared with TRBD2. CDR3 length: 17 residues. The ends lost 6 bases at V and 11 bases at J; junction bases unmatched: 16. Per germline, CDR1 DFQATT and CDR2 SNEGSKA (reference sequence). The CDR3 region is CSAPGTSGGAWSDQQFF. The CDR3 bases are TGCAGTGCCCCCGGGACTAGCGGGGGGGCATGGTCCGATCAGCAGTTCTTC.

This clonotype was seen repeatedly, ten times or more. The chain is built from TRBV20-1 and TRBJ1-6; perhaps TRBD1 as D (5 bases). Per germline, CDR1 DFQATT and CDR2 SNEGSKA (reference sequence). This CDR3 spans 14 amino acids. Trimming pared 6 bases from V and 10 bases from J, leaving 19 bases between. CDR3 coding DNA: TGCAGTGCGGGTTCGCGCAGGGAGCGATCACCCCTCCACTTT. It yields the protein CSAGSRRERSPLHF.

At least ten counts were recorded for this clonotype. The CDR3 spells CASSPGQGYNYGYTF. In DNA, the CDR3 is TGTGCCAGCAGCCCCGGACAGGGGTACAACTATGGCTACACCTTC. The J gene is TRBJ1-2, the V gene TRBV12-3 or TRBV12-4, with 9 bases aligning to TRBD1. V trimming: 6 bases; J trimming: 2 bases; junction bases outside the gene matches: 7. The CDR3 covers 15 residues.

Ten or more counts support this clonotype. J is TRBJ1-1 and V is TRBV7-3; TRBD1 might be the D (5 bases). The V gene's germline CDR1 is SGHTA and CDR2 FQGTGA. The length of the CDR3 is 16 residues. Trimming stripped 1 base from V and 13 bases from J, with 25 bases between. In DNA, the CDR3 is TGTGCCAGCAGCTTAAGTGGAGAGAACTCCGCTGGGACCCTTTTCTTT. Amino acids: CASSLSGENSAGTLFF.

There are many counts of this clonotype. The chain is built from TRBV6-1 and TRBJ2-3; 7 positions match TRBD1. Trimming removed 6 bases from V and 1 base from J; junction bases left unmatched: 10. CDR3 length: 16 residues. CDR1 is MNHNS, CDR2 SASEGT, per germline. This CDR3 is CASRMSRGIGTDTQYF. CDR3 coding DNA: TGTGCCAGCAGGATGTCCAGGGGGATCGGCACAGATACGCAGTATTTT.

This clonotype was counted at least ten times. This CDR3 reads CASRKRGQPSYEQYF. The CDR3 DNA sequence: TGTGCCAGCCGGAAAAGGGGACAGCCCTCCTACGAGCAGTACTTC. The chain carries TRBV7-2 and TRBJ2-7; 7 nucleotides agree with TRBD1. The germline V gene encodes CDR1 SGHTA and CDR2 FQGNSA. This CDR3 is 15 amino acids long. J lost 0 bases, V lost 8 bases, and 10 bases had no gene match.

This clonotype was counted at least ten times. CDR3 in amino acids: CASSFSGELFF. In DNA form, the CDR3 reads TGCGCCAGCAGCTTCTCCGGGGAGCTGTTTTTT. V gene TRBV5-1 combines with J gene TRBJ2-2; D ambiguous. The germline gives CDR1 SGHRS, CDR2 YFSETQ. Trimming took off 2 bases at V and 6 bases at J, with 2 bases between the two ends. The CDR3 totals 11 residues.

This clonotype was seen many times. The rearrangement links TRBV4-1 to TRBJ1-1; 8 bases fit TRBD1. Unmatched junction bases numbered 9, after V lost 7 bases and J lost 2 bases. Germline lookup yields CDR1 MGHRA and CDR2 YSYEKL. CDR3 length equals 15 residues. CDR3 sequence reads: CASNTGTGTNTEAFF. The CDR3 DNA reads as TGCGCCAGCAACACCGGGACAGGAACAAACACTGAAGCTTTCTTT.

This clonotype was counted ten times or more. This chain joins TRBV20-1 and TRBJ1-5; D unclear. The CDR3 runs 12 residues. Per the germline V gene, CDR1 is DFQATT and CDR2 is SNEGSKA (reference sequence). V shed 3 bases and J shed 6 bases, with 9 bases lying between them. CDR3 DNA: TGCAGTGCTAGTTCGCAGCCTCAGCCCCAGCATTTT. It translates to CSASSQPQPQHF.

This clonotype was detected ten times or more. V is TRBV5-1 and J is TRBJ2-5, with 10 bases identical to TRBD2. CDR3 length: 14 amino acids. V gave up 4 bases and J gave up 3 bases; unmatched junction bases: 3. Looked up from germline, CDR1 is SGHRS and CDR2 is YFSETQ. CDR3 sequence: CASSPGTSEETQYF. The CDR3 bases are TGCGCCAGCAGCCCCGGGACTAGCGAAGAGACCCAGTACTTC.

This clonotype was recorded many times. The chain uses TRBV5-1 and TRBJ2-5; 11 bases are shared with TRBD1. This CDR3 is built from 16 residues. Unmatched junction bases numbered 6, after V lost 0 bases and J lost 5 bases. The germline gives CDR1 SGHRS, CDR2 YFSETQ. The CDR3 is CASSLGRTGGVETQYF. The CDR3 DNA follows: TGCGCCAGCAGCTTGGGACGGACAGGGGGCGTTGAGACCCAGTACTTC.

This clonotype was found a few times. V usage is TRBV20-1 and J usage is TRBJ1-1; TRBD1 is a possible D gene (6 bases). CDR3 length: 15 amino acids. The V end was cut by 3 bases, the J end by 5 bases, with 19 bases between. Germline loops: CDR1 DFQATT, CDR2 SNEGSKA (reference sequence). The CDR3 reads CSASSGGGGRTEAFF. DNA for the CDR3: TGCAGTGCTAGTTCGGGGGGCGGCGGGAGGACTGAAGCTTTCTTT.

This chain joins TRBV27 and TRBJ1-4, with TRBD1 identical over 7 bases. Germline V gene data show CDR1 as MNHEY and CDR2 as SMNVEV (reference sequence). Germline trimming cut 5 bases from V and 8 bases from J; bases unmatched to any gene: 11. The CDR3 runs 15 residues. The CDR3 loop reads CASSISGTAREKLFF. The CDR3 DNA reads TGTGCCAGCAGTATCAGTGGGACAGCTCGCGAAAAACTGTTTTTT.

This clonotype was counted ten times or more. This sequence joins TRBV5-1 and TRBJ2-1; 7 bases fit TRBD2. This CDR3 region has 15 residues. The junction had 5 bases not matched to a gene; V was cut back by 3 bases and J by 2 bases. Germline V gene data show CDR1 as SGHRS and CDR2 as YFSETQ. CDR3 bases: TGCGCCAGCAGCTGGGGTCGGGGGGCCTACAATGAGCAGTTCTTC. Translated: CASSWGRGAYNEQFF.

This chain joins TRBV20-1 and TRBJ1-5; D is undetermined. The germline gives CDR1 DFQATT, CDR2 SNEGSKA (reference sequence). The CDR3 has 14 amino acids. V was cut by 4 bases and J by 0 bases, with 10 bases left in between. In DNA form, the CDR3 reads TGCAGTGCTACAACACGTTATAGCAATCAGCCCCAGCATTTT. It specifies CSATTRYSNQPQHF.

This clonotype was seen ten or more times. The chain combines TRBV5-1 with TRBJ1-2; D gene unclear. With 0 bases removed from V and 2 bases from J, the gap between germline ends came to 8 bases. The CDR3 is 14 amino acids. Germline V gives CDR1 SGHRS, CDR2 YFSETQ. The CDR3 DNA reads TGCGCCAGCAGCTTGGAGCCAGCGAACTATGGCTACACCTTC. Encoded protein: CASSLEPANYGYTF.

At least ten counts were recorded for this clonotype. The chain is built from TRBV18 and TRBJ1-1; D unresolved. V dropped 3 bases and J dropped 11 bases, with 13 bases sitting between them. The CDR3 extends over 12 amino acids. Germline CDR1 reads KGHSH; CDR2 reads LQKENI. Written as DNA, the CDR3 is TGTGCCAGCTCACCGGACCACCGGGAGGCTTTCTTT. Translated: CASSPDHREAFF.

The table lists this clonotype with many counts. The chain employs TRBV5-1 and TRBJ1-2, with 10 bases fitting TRBD1. The V gene's germline CDR1 is SGHRS and CDR2 YFSETQ. V gave up 3 bases and J gave up 2 bases; unmatched junction bases: 4. The CDR3 totals 15 residues. Here the CDR3 DNA reads TGCGCCAGCAGCTGGGGGACAGGGGAAAACTATGGCTACACCTTC. Translated, it gives CASSWGTGENYGYTF.